The T cell receptor (beta chain) under discussion was sequenced for a study of T-cell memory formation after mild COVID-19. Study details: Each donor largely had its own TCR clusters.

V lost 0 bases to trimming and J lost 0 bases, with 14 bases between them. CDR3 size: 18 residues. Germline V lookup: CDR1 MGHRA, CDR2 YSYEKL. TCRdb re-derived calls from the 5' RACE reads in MiXCR, one entry per CDR3 protein. This table has under 450,000 distinct CDR3 sequences, 20% appearing once. This clonotype was recorded a few times. The sequencing sample was made of PBMCs or a T cell subset sorted from them (not recorded which). This receptor was identified in a man aged 18-30 years who had mild COVID-19 (a few samples of this study predate the infection). Cell type and time point are not known. The chain has TRBV4-1 and TRBJ2-2; D is ambiguous. CDR3 sequence: CASSQEPLTGANTGELFF. The DNA for the CDR3 is TGCGCCAGCAGCCAAGAACCTTTGACCGGCGCGAACACCGGGGAGCTGTTTTTT.